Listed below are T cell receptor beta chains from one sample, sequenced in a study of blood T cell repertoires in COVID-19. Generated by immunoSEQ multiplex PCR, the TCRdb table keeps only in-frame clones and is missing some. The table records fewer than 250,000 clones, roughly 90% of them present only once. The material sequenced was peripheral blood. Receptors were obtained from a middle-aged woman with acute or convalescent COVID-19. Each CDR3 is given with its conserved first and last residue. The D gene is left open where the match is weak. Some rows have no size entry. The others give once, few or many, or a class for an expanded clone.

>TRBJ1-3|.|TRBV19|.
TGTGCCAGTACAGGGCCTAGCTCTGGAAACACCATATATTTT
CASTGPSSGNTIYF
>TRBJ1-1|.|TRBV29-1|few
TGCAGCGTTGAGGGTGGCGGAGGCACTGAAGCTTTCTTT
CSVEGGGGTEAFF
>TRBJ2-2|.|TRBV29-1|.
TGCAGCGTTGAGGGGGCCATCGGTACCGGGGAGCTGTTTTTT
CSVEGAIGTGELFF
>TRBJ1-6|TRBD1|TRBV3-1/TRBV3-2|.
TGTGCCAGCAGCCAAGCCGGGACAGGGATGGATTCACCCCTCCACTTT
CASSQAGTGMDSPLHF
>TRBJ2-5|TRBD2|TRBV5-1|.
TGCGCCAGCAGCCCCCAGCGGGGGATCCAAGAGACCCAGTACTTC
CASSPQRGIQETQYF
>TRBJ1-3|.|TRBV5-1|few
TGCGCCAGCAGCTTGGGAAGGGGATCCGGAAACACCATATATTTT
CASSLGRGSGNTIYF
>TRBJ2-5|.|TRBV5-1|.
TGCGCCAGCAGCTTGACCACAGAAGGGGGGACCCAGTACTTC
CASSLTTEGGTQYF
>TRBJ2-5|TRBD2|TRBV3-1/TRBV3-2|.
TGTGCCAGCTGCGGGGGCGGGGGGTCGAGCCACTTC
CASCGGGGSSHF
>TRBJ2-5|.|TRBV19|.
TGTGCCAGTACCCCGGGAGACCTGAACCAAGAGACCCAGTACTTC
CASTPGDLNQETQYF
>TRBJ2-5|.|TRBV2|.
TGTGCCAGCAGTGGTCAGGGGCCCTTAACCACCCAAGAGACCCAGTACTTC
CASSGQGPLTTQETQYF
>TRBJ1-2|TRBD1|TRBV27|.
TGTGCCAGCAGTTGGGGTCAGGGGGTCAGCCCCTATGGCTACACCTTC
CASSWGQGVSPYGYTF
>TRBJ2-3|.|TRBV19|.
TGTGCCAGTAGCCAAGAGACTAGAACAGATACGCAGTATTTT
CASSQETRTDTQYF
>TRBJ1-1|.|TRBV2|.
TGTGCCAGCAGTGAGGGGGGATACACTGAAGCTTTCTTT
CASSEGGYTEAFF
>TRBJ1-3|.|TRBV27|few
TGTGCCAGCAGTAGGGGATCGACTGGAAACACCATATATTTT
CASSRGSTGNTIYF
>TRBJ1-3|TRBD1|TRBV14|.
TGTGCCAGCAGCCCGAGACAGGGGAGAGGATCTGGAAACACCATATATTTT
CASSPRQGRGSGNTIYF
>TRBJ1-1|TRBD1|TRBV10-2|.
TGCGCCACCCGGCAGGGGGTGAACACTGAAGCTTTCTTT
CATRQGVNTEAFF
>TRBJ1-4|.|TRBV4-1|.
TGCGCCAGCAGCCAGATCGGAACAGGGCCTTACAAAAAACTGTTTTTT
CASSQIGTGPYKKLFF
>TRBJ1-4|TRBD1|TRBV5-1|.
TGCGCCAGCAGTTTTGCGACAGGGCCGAATGAAAAACTGTTTTTT
CASSFATGPNEKLFF
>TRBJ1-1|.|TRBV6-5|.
TGTGCCAGCAGTTACTCGGGGGGACGGATTACTGAAGCTTTCTTT
CASSYSGGRITEAFF
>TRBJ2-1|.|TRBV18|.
TGTGCCAGCTCAGAAAACTACTCCTACAATGAGCAGTTCTTC
CASSENYSYNEQFF
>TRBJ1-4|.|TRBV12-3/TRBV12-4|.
TGTGCCAGCAGTTTTCTATTGGAAAAACTGTTTTTT
CASSFLLEKLFF
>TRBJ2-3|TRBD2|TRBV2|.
TGTGCCAGCAAACCGGGACTAGGATCAGATACGCAGTATTTT
CASKPGLGSDTQYF
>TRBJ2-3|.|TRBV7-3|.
TGTGCCAGCAGCTTAAGGGGCGAATTGAACACAGATACGCAGTATTTT
CASSLRGELNTDTQYF
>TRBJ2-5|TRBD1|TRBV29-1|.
TGCAGCGCGGGGACAGCGGAGACCCAGTACTTC
CSAGTAETQYF
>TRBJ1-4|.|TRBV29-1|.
TGCAGCGGTGGACAGAAAGAAGAAAAACTGTTTTTT
CSGGQKEEKLFF
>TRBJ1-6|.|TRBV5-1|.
TGCGCCAGCAGCTTGTCGCGGGATTCACCCCTCCACTTT
CASSLSRDSPLHF
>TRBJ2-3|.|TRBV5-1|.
TGCGCCAGCAGCTTGCGCGCTAGCACAGATACGCAGTATTTT
CASSLRASTDTQYF
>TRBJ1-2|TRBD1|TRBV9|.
TGTGCCAGCAGCGGACAGGGCAACTATGGCTACACCTTC
CASSGQGNYGYTF